This T cell receptor beta chain derives from a study of T cell repertoires in cytomegalovirus infection. Turning to the study itself: Shared public TCR beta signatures pointed to both CMV infection and a matching HLA type. General study points: The cumulative frequency of public TCR beta families distinguished individuals who carried CMV together with the relevant HLA. HLA-C-restricted CMV-specific TCR beta clonotypes prevailed in the ex vivo response.

CDR1 is LGHNA, CDR2 YNFKEQ, per germline. V dropped 2 bases and J dropped 4 bases, with 8 bases sitting between them. CDR3 length: 14 residues. The table lists this clonotype with a count of one. As yet, its antigen is unknown. One entry per CDR3 protein results from TCRdb running MiXCR on the reads. The profile shows around 130,000 distinct CDR3 sequences, approximately 24% of them singletons. J is TRBJ2-2 and V is TRBV4-2, with D unresolved. This TCR came from a human donor in good health (CMV status not recorded). Some clones in this sample may be carry-over from other donors' samples. Sample: PBMCs, sequenced either directly or after in vitro stimulation (not recorded which). Here the CDR3 DNA reads TGTGCCAGCAGCCAAATTTTAGCCACCGGGGAGCTGTTTTTT. Its protein is CASSQILATGELFF.